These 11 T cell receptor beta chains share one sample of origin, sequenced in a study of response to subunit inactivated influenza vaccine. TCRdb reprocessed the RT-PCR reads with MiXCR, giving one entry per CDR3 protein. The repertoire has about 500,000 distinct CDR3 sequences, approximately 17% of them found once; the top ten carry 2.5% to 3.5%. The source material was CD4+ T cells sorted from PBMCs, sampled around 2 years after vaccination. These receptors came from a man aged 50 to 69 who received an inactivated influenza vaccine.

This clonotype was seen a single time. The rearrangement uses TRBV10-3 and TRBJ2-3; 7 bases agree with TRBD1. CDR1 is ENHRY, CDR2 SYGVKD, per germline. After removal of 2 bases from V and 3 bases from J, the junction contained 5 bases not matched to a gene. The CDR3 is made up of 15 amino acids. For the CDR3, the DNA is TGTGCCATCAGTGAGAGGGGGCCTCCAACAGATACGCAGTATTTT. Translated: CAISERGPPTDTQYF.

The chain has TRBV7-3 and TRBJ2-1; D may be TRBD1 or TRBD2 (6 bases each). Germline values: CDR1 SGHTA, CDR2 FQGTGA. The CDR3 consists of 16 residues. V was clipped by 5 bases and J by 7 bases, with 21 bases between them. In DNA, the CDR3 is TGTGCCAGCAGCCCCGGCGGGACAAGCCCAAGTAATGAGCAGTTCTTC. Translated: CASSPGGTSPSNEQFF.

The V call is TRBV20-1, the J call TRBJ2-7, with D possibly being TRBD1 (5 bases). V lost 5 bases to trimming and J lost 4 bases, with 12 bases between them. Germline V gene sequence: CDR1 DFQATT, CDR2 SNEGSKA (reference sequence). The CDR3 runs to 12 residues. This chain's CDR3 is CSALVPGYEQYF. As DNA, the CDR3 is TGCAGTGCTCTAGTCCCAGGGTACGAGCAGTACTTC.

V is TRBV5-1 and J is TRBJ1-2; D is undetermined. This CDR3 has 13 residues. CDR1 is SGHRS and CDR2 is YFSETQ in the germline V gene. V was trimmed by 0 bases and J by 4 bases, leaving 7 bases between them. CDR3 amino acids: CASSLEVAYGYTF. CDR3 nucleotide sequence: TGCGCCAGCAGCTTGGAGGTTGCCTATGGCTACACCTTC.

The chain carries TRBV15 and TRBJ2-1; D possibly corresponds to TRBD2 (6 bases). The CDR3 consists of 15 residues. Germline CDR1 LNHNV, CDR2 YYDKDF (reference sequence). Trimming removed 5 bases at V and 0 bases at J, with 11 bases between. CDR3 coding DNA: TGTGCCACCAGCGAACGGGGGAGCTCCTACAATGAGCAGTTCTTC. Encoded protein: CATSERGSSYNEQFF.

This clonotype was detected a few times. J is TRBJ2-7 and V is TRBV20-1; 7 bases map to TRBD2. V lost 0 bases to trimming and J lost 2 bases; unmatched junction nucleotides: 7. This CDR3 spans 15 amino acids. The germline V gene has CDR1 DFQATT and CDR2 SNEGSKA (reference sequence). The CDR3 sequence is CSARETGTITYEQYF. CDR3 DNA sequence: TGCAGTGCTAGAGAGACCGGGACTATAACCTACGAGCAGTACTTC.

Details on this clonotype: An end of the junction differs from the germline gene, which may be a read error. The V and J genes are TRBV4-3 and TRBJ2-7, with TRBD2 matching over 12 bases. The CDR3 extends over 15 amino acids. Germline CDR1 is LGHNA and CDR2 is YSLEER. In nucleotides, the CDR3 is TGTGCCAGCAGCCAAGGACTAGCGGGACCTTACGAGCAGTACTTC. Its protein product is CASSQGLAGPYEQYF.

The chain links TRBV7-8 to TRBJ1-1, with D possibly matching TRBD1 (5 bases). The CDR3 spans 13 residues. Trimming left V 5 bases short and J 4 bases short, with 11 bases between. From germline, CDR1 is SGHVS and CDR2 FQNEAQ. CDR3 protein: CASSQTESTEAFF. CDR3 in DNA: TGTGCCAGCAGCCAGACAGAGAGCACTGAAGCTTTCTTT.

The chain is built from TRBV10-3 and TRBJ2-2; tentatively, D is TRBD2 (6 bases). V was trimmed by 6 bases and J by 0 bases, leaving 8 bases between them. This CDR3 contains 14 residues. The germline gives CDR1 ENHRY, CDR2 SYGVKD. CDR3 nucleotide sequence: TGTGCCATCAGACGGGGGACGAACACCGGGGAGCTGTTTTTT. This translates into CAIRRGTNTGELFF.

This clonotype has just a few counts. CDR3 sequence reads: CASSYKGENSPLHF. The CDR3 region has the DNA TGTGCCAGCAGTTACAAGGGGGAGAATTCACCCCTCCACTTT. This chain uses TRBV6-5 with TRBJ1-6, with a possible D match to TRBD1 (6 bases). V shed 2 bases and J shed 7 bases, with 9 bases lying between them. CDR1 MNHEY and CDR2 SVGAGI come from the germline V gene. The CDR3 has 14 amino acids.

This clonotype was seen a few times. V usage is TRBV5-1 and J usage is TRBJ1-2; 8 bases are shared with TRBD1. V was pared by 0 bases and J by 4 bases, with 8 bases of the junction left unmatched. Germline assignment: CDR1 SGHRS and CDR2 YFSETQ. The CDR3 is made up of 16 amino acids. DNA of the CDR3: TGCGCCAGCAGCTTGGGGGAAACAGGGGGTAGCTATGGCTACACCTTC. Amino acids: CASSLGETGGSYGYTF.